This T cell receptor (beta chain) was recovered during a study of human versus mouse CDR3 diversity and MHC coevolution. About the research overall: Each sample yielded about 0.6 x 10^7 to 1.7 x 10^7 valid reads.

Data came from immunoSEQ multiplex PCR; TCRdb stores just in-frame clones and leaves some out. The sample shows some 82,000 clones, around 93% of them seen only once. Turning to this clone: The antigen is unknown.

Cells were CD45RO-negative CD62L-positive naive CD4 T cells sorted from PBMCs. Notes on the study in general: Humans had the largest estimated TCR beta repertoire, about 1.6 million clonotypes. Human T cells were selected on over 5 MHC II alleles.

This CDR3 comprises 16 residues. Looked up from germline, CDR1 is LNHDA and CDR2 is SQIVND (reference sequence). V lost 4 bases, J lost 1 base, and 16 bases lay in between. This receptor was obtained from a person aged 30 to 69 in good health. This rearrangement joins TRBV19 to TRBJ2-5; D may be TRBD1 (6 bases). Sequenced sample: naive CD4+ T cells from blood. Subset here: CD45RO-negative CD62L-positive naive CD4 T cells. This chain's CDR3 is CASSKDRAYPQETQYF. The CDR3 region has the DNA TGTGCCAGTAGTAAGGACAGAGCTTACCCCCAAGAGACCCAGTACTTC.